The 23 T cell receptor beta chains in this list originate from one sample, sequenced in a study of cytomegalovirus exposure and HLA in healthy donors. In the PCR, 60 Vbeta and 13 Jbeta primers were used. Sequencing used immunoSEQ multiplex PCR; TCRdb keeps in-frame clones, though not all of them. The sample holds about 200,000 clones, around 80% seen once. The source material was PBMCs. The receptors come from a man younger than 35 in good health and CMV-seronegative.

CDR3 protein: CASRDIPGQGLRPEAFF. CDR3 nucleotides: TGTGCCAGTAGGGACATACCGGGACAGGGGCTGCGGCCTGAAGCTTTCTTT. The rearrangement joins TRBV19 to TRBJ1-1; 10 nucleotides line up with TRBD1. With V trimmed by 6 bases and J by 6 bases, 16 bases remained unmatched. The CDR3 spans 17 residues. Germline CDR1 is LNHDA and CDR2 is SQIVND (reference sequence).

The chain has TRBV19 and TRBJ2-7, with no clear D. Trimming cost V 1 base and J 1 base, with 5 bases left between them. CDR3 length: 13 residues. CDR1 is LNHDA and CDR2 is SQIVND in the germline V gene (reference sequence). As DNA, the CDR3 is TGTGCCAGTAGTATAGTTCTGTCCTACGAGCAGTACTTC. This gives the protein CASSIVLSYEQYF.

A few counts support this clone. The chain uses TRBV5-1 and TRBJ2-3; the D is unclear. The CDR3 consists of 15 residues. V lost 0 bases and J lost 0, with 8 bases in between. CDR1 is SGHRS, CDR2 YFSETQ, per germline. In DNA, the CDR3 is TGCGCCAGCAGCTTGGGACAATCTAGCACAGATACGCAGTATTTT. Residues: CASSLGQSSTDTQYF. The entire variable domain, with the rest obtained from reference TRBV5-1 and TRBJ2-3, is as follows: KAGVTQTPRYLIKTRGQQVTLSCSPISGHRSVSWYQQTPGQGLQFLFEYFSETQRNKGNFPGRFSGRQFSNSRSEMNVSTLELGDSALYLCASSLGQSSTDTQYFGPGTRLTVL.

The chain links TRBV27 to TRBJ2-1; 7 bases match TRBD2. The V segment lost 8 bases and the J segment 0 bases; nucleotides outside the gene matches: 4. This CDR3 has 14 amino acids. Germline loops: CDR1 MNHEY, CDR2 SMNVEV (reference sequence). CDR3 sequence reads: CASGLADSYNEQFF. DNA for the CDR3: TGTGCCAGCGGGCTAGCGGACTCCTACAATGAGCAGTTCTTC.

The genes are TRBV7-9 and TRBJ2-3, with D perhaps TRBD1 (7 bases). The CDR3 runs to 17 residues. The V gene's germline CDR1 is SEHNR and CDR2 FQNEAQ (reference sequence). Trimming shortened V by 4 bases and J by 5 bases, and 22 bases separated the two germline ends. CDR3 residues: CASSSGAIGGGKDTQYF. As DNA, the CDR3 is TGTGCCAGCAGCTCTGGTGCTATAGGGGGCGGGAAAGATACGCAGTATTTT.

The CDR3 here is CASSLGGTAYEQYF. The CDR3 DNA reads as TGTGCCAGCAGCTTAGGGGGGACAGCCTACGAGCAGTACTTC. V gene TRBV7-9 combines with J gene TRBJ2-7; 7 bases align to TRBD1. Germline CDR1 is SEHNR and CDR2 is FQNEAQ (reference sequence). This CDR3 contains 14 residues. V lost 1 base, J lost 2 bases, and 2 bases stayed unmatched.

The gene calls are TRBV6-6 and TRBJ2-7; the match to TRBD1 covers 8 bases. V trimming: 6 bases; J trimming: 0 bases; junction bases outside the gene matches: 7. CDR1 and CDR2 from the germline V gene are MNHNY and SVGAGI (reference sequence). This CDR3 has 15 amino acids. CDR3 sequence reads: CASSQGQANSYEQYF. The CDR3 DNA is TGTGCCAGCAGCCAGGGACAGGCCAACTCCTACGAGCAGTACTTC.

The J gene is TRBJ2-7, the V gene TRBV27, with 7 bases identical to TRBD1. V lost 5 bases to trimming and J lost 3 bases; unmatched junction nucleotides: 7. Germline CDR1 and CDR2: MNHEY and SMNVEV (reference sequence). The CDR3 runs 14 residues. The DNA for the CDR3 is TGTGCCAGCAGTCGGGTGACAGGGAACTACGAGCAGTACTTC. This codes for CASSRVTGNYEQYF.

The CDR3 DNA sequence: TGTGCCAGCAGTTTAGGGGGGACAGGGCACTATGGCTACACCTTC. Encoded protein: CASSLGGTGHYGYTF. The chain employs TRBV28 and TRBJ1-2; 9 bases fit TRBD1. V shed 2 bases, J shed 3 bases, and the junction held 4 bases outside the gene matches. This CDR3 is 15 amino acids long. Germline values: CDR1 MDHEN, CDR2 SYDVKM.

V and J are TRBV10-1 and TRBJ1-4, with 7 nucleotides matching TRBD1. The V gene end was trimmed by 3 bases and the J gene end by 1 base; junction bases not matched to a gene: 14. The CDR3 has 19 amino acids. Germline loops: CDR1 WNHNN, CDR2 SYGVQD (reference sequence). The CDR3, as DNA: TGCGCCAGCAGTGACTCGACAGGGAAGGGTACTCGAACTAATGAAAAACTGTTTTTT. Protein product: CASSDSTGKGTRTNEKLFF.

Here the CDR3 reads CAWSVGLGGDQPQHF. The CDR3 DNA sequence: TGTGCCTGGAGTGTCGGCCTAGGGGGAGATCAGCCCCAGCATTTT. This rearrangement joins TRBV30 to TRBJ1-5; perhaps TRBD1 as D (6 bases). CDR3 length: 15 residues. Germline CDR1 is GTSNPN and CDR2 is SVGIG (reference sequence). Trimming took 0 bases from V and 5 from J, leaving 14 bases between them.

The rearrangement joins TRBV9 to TRBJ2-1; 7 positions agree with TRBD2. The V gene's germline CDR1 is SGDLS and CDR2 YYNGEE. There are 16 residues in the CDR3. The ends lost 4 bases at V and 4 bases at J; junction bases unmatched: 11. The CDR3 spells CASSPESGILYNEQFF. Written as DNA, the CDR3 is TGTGCCAGCAGCCCCGAGAGCGGGATCTTATACAATGAGCAGTTCTTC.

CDR3: CASSLRGSGNQPQHF. The DNA of the CDR3 is TGTGCCAGCAGCTTAAGGGGCTCGGGCAATCAGCCCCAGCATTTT. The V and J genes are TRBV13 and TRBJ1-5; weak D call: TRBD1 (5 bases). V was cut by 2 bases and J by 2 bases, with 10 bases left in between. CDR1 is PRHDT and CDR2 is FYEKMQ in the germline V gene (reference sequence). The CDR3 is 15 amino acids.

The chain has TRBV19 and TRBJ1-1; D may be TRBD1 (5 bases). V lost 6 bases, J lost 0 bases, and 11 bases lay in between. The CDR3 sequence is 14 residues long. Germline CDR1 and CDR2: LNHDA and SQIVND (reference sequence). In DNA form, the CDR3 reads TGTGCCAGTAGCCATCAGGGAATGAACACTGAAGCTTTCTTT. This gives the protein CASSHQGMNTEAFF.

The rearrangement uses TRBV30 and TRBJ1-1; D is perhaps TRBD1 (6 bases). The germline gives CDR1 GTSNPN, CDR2 SVGIG (reference sequence). The CDR3 spans 13 residues. DNA for the CDR3: TGTGCTTCATCAAGGGGGGGGAACACTGAAGCTTTCTTT. Translation gives CASSRGGNTEAFF.

The chain is built from TRBV14 and TRBJ1-3; D is uncertain. The ends were cut back, 2 bases at V and 0 bases at J, with 11 bases in the middle. The CDR3 has 16 residues. The germline gives CDR1 SGHDN, CDR2 FVKESK. CDR3 DNA: TGTGCCAGCAGCCAATTCCCCAGCGACTCTGGAAACACCATATATTTT. The encoded protein is CASSQFPSDSGNTIYF.

The chain combines TRBV7-2 with TRBJ2-1; no firm D call. The CDR3 consists of 10 residues. Trimming removed 3 bases at V and 9 bases at J, with 3 bases between. Germline V gene sequence: CDR1 SGHTA, CDR2 FQGNSA. CDR3 nucleotide sequence: TGTGCCAGCAGCTTCCGTGAGCAGTTCTTC. As protein: CASSFREQFF.

A remark on this clone: The limits of the CDR3 on the DNA are not certain, so only TCRdb's listed CDR3 is given. This sequence joins TRBV6-5 and TRBJ2-2; TRBD2, as called in the table, went unchecked against the DNA. The V gene's germline CDR1 is MNHEY and CDR2 SVGAGI. Including both end residues, the CDR3 is 14 amino acids long. CDR3 in amino acids: CASSYSFGAGELFF.

This chain joins TRBV7-2 and TRBJ1-5; 10 bases fit TRBD1. The germline V gene has CDR1 SGHTA and CDR2 FQGNSA. The CDR3 runs 14 residues. With 5 bases clipped from V and 7 bases from J, the junction kept 5 bases outside the gene matches. Written as DNA, the CDR3 is TGTGCCAGCAGCCCCGACAGGGGGCAACAGCCCCAGCATTTT. It translates to CASSPDRGQQPQHF.

V usage is TRBV5-1 and J usage is TRBJ2-3, with D uncertain. With 2 bases removed from V and 1 base from J, the gap between germline ends came to 5 bases. CDR1 and CDR2 (germline): SGHRS, YFSETQ. The length of the CDR3 is 13 residues. In nucleotides, the CDR3 is TGCGCCAGCAGCTTAACAGGCACAGATACGCAGTATTTT. Residues: CASSLTGTDTQYF.

The genes are TRBV7-6 and TRBJ2-1; 8 bases map to TRBD2. Germline trimming cut 1 base from V and 4 bases from J; bases unmatched to any gene: 6. Per the germline V gene, CDR1 is SGHVS and CDR2 is FNYEAQ. The CDR3 loop spans 16 amino acids. The DNA for the CDR3 is TGTGCCAGCAGCTTAGGTGGGCTAGCGGGTTACAATGAGCAGTTCTTC. Protein: CASSLGGLAGYNEQFF.

This clone has just a few counts. This sequence joins TRBV7-9 and TRBJ2-5; 11 nucleotides align to TRBD2. The CDR3 has 15 amino acids. With V trimmed by 4 bases and J by 4 bases, 5 bases remained unmatched. Germline V gives CDR1 SEHNR, CDR2 FQNEAQ (reference sequence). CDR3 nucleotide sequence: TGTGCCAGCAGCTCCCCCGGACTAGCGGGAGAGACCCAGTACTTC. Translated, it gives CASSSPGLAGETQYF.

The J gene is TRBJ1-5, the V gene TRBV7-9, with 7 bases fitting TRBD1. The V and J ends lost 7 bases and 9 bases, in that order; junction bases with no gene match: 6. Germline CDR1 is SEHNR and CDR2 is FQNEAQ (reference sequence). The CDR3 has 12 amino acids. The CDR3 DNA is TGTGCCAGCAACACAGGGGCTGGGCCCCAGCATTTT. Translation gives CASNTGAGPQHF.